These T cell receptor beta chains were read from a single sample in a study of T cell responses to AZD1222 COVID-19 vaccine. Repertoires were generated with immunoSEQ multiplex PCR, while TCRdb's copy carries only in-frame clones and drops some. The sample lists more than 85,000 clones, approximately 80% occurring once. Sequenced material: peripheral blood, taken on day 0 of AZD1222 vaccination. Every receptor here comes from an adult in good health. Each CDR3 is given with its conserved first and last residue. D genes are given only for firm matches. Where a row states a size, it is once, few, many or the class of an expanded clone; other rows omit it.

TRBV7-9	TRBJ2-3	-	-	CASSHIPGLLRQGQYF	TGTGCCAGCAGCCATATCCCGGGACTGCTCCGTCAGGGGCAGTATTTT
TRBV19	TRBJ2-7	-	-	CATEGDPGEQYF	TGTGCCACTGAGGGGGACCCCGGAGAGCAGTACTTC
TRBV4-1	TRBJ1-3	-	-	CASSQDGGRGYTGNTIYF	TGCGCCAGCAGCCAAGATGGGGGTCGGGGATACACTGGAAACACCATATATTTT
TRBV2	TRBJ2-1	-	-	CASSAVDEQFF	TGTGCCAGCAGTGCTGTGGATGAGCAGTTCTTC
TRBV18	TRBJ1-3	-	-	CASSPTRTAYSGNTIYF	TGTGCCAGCTCCCCTACCCGGACAGCCTACTCTGGAAACACCATATATTTT
TRBV12-3/TRBV12-4	TRBJ2-7	-	-	CASSSGGGEQYF	TGTGCCAGCAGTTCAGGGGGGGGAGAGCAGTACTTC
TRBV5-5	TRBJ2-2	TRBD1	few	CASSFMPTGGTGELFF	TGTGCCAGCAGCTTTATGCCCACAGGGGGCACCGGGGAGCTGTTTTTT
TRBV5-1	TRBJ2-3	-	-	CASSLAVSTDTQYF	TGCGCCAGCAGCTTAGCGGTTAGCACAGATACGCAGTATTTT
TRBV30	TRBJ1-1	-	-	CAWSFRGIEAFF	TGTGCCTGGAGTTTCCGAGGGATTGAAGCTTTCTTT
TRBV18	TRBJ2-1	TRBD2	medium-sized	CASSPQSGTSVREQFF	TGTGCCAGCTCACCTCAATCCGGGACTAGCGTACGTGAGCAGTTCTTC
TRBV6-5	TRBJ1-6	-	-	CASSLPGRPLHF	TGTGCCAGCAGCCTCCCGGGACGACCCCTCCACTTT
TRBV14	TRBJ1-2	TRBD1	few	CASSRYTGDYGYTF	TGTGCCAGCAGCCGCTATACAGGGGACTATGGCTACACCTTC
TRBV19	TRBJ1-5	-	once	CASKGQGGQPQHF	TGTGCCAGTAAAGGGCAGGGTGGACAGCCCCAGCATTTT
TRBV6-5	TRBJ2-2	-	once	CASSLEGRPGELFF	TGTGCCAGCAGTTTGGAAGGGAGGCCCGGGGAGCTGTTTTTT
TRBV5-1	TRBJ2-7	TRBD1	-	CASRATGVGSDEQYF	TGCGCCAGCAGGGCGACAGGGGTGGGATCTGACGAGCAGTACTTC
TRBV7-2	TRBJ2-7	-	-	CASSRRRDHYEQYF	TGTGCCAGCAGCCGCCGAAGGGACCACTACGAGCAGTACTTC
TRBV5-4	TRBJ2-7	TRBD1	few	CASSFQGAYEQYF	TGTGCCAGCAGCTTCCAGGGGGCTTACGAGCAGTACTTC
TRBV23-1	TRBJ1-5	-	-	CASSYKRTNNQPQHF	TGCGCCAGCAGTTATAAGCGTACAAACAATCAGCCCCAGCATTTT
TRBV29-1	TRBJ2-1	TRBD2	few	CSGSGTTKNNEQFF	TGCAGCGGCTCCGGGACTACCAAAAACAATGAGCAGTTCTTC
TRBV3-1/TRBV3-2	TRBJ1-1	TRBD1	-	CASSPTGVVTEAFF	TGTGCCAGCAGCCCGACAGGGGTAGTCACTGAAGCTTTCTTT
TRBV9	TRBJ1-3	-	-	CASSVDDSGNTIYF	TGTGCCAGCAGCGTAGATGACAGTGGAAACACCATATATTTT
TRBV7-8	TRBJ2-7	-	-	CASSLVSNYEQYF	TGTGCCAGCAGCTTAGTGTCGAACTACGAGCAGTACTTC
TRBV27	TRBJ2-7	TRBD2	-	CASSRPGTNYEQYF	TGTGCCAGCAGTCGTCCCGGGACTAACTACGAGCAGTACTTC
TRBV3-1/TRBV3-2	TRBJ1-5	-	-	CASSQGTDSNQPQHF	TGTGCCAGCAGCCAGGGTACAGATAGCAATCAGCCCCAGCATTTT
TRBV5-1	TRBJ1-2	TRBD1	-	CASSWTGGRGYGYTF	TGCGCCAGCAGCTGGACAGGGGGCAGAGGGTATGGCTACACCTTC
TRBV9	TRBJ1-1	-	-	CASSVGGANTEAFF	TGTGCCAGCAGCGTGGGAGGGGCGAACACTGAAGCTTTCTTT
TRBV7-2	TRBJ2-2	-	-	CASSFTRSGELFF	TGTGCCAGCAGCTTCACTAGGTCCGGGGAGCTGTTTTTT
TRBV18	TRBJ1-2	-	-	CASSPDRNYGYTF	TGTGCCAGCTCCCCAGACAGGAACTATGGCTACACCTTC
TRBV7-9	TRBJ2-2	-	few	CASSSQFSRLANTGELFF	TGTGCCAGCAGCTCCCAATTTTCCCGGCTCGCGAACACCGGGGAGCTGTTTTTT
TRBV10-3	TRBJ2-7	TRBD1	-	CAIRTGFGEQYF	TGTGCCATCAGGACAGGGTTTGGCGAGCAGTACTTC
TRBV9	TRBJ1-2	-	once	CASSATITGPANYGYTF	TGTGCCAGCAGCGCCACTATAACAGGGCCCGCTAACTATGGCTACACCTTC
TRBV7-2	TRBJ2-1	TRBD2	-	CASSLASGSSYNEQFF	TGTGCCAGCAGCTTAGCCAGCGGGAGCTCCTACAATGAGCAGTTCTTC
TRBV9	TRBJ1-6	-	-	CASSARQQGPLHF	TGTGCCAGCAGCGCCCGACAACAGGGTCCCCTCCACTTT
TRBV6-5	TRBJ1-3	-	few	CASSLLSSGNTIYF	TGTGCCAGCAGTTTGCTCTCCTCTGGAAACACCATATATTTT
TRBV7-2	TRBJ2-2	TRBD2	-	CASSLGLAGWINTGELFF	TGTGCCAGCAGCTTAGGTCTAGCGGGATGGATTAACACCGGGGAGCTGTTTTTT
TRBV5-4	TRBJ1-1	-	once	CASSFPWATEAFF	TGTGCCAGCAGCTTCCCTTGGGCCACTGAAGCTTTCTTT